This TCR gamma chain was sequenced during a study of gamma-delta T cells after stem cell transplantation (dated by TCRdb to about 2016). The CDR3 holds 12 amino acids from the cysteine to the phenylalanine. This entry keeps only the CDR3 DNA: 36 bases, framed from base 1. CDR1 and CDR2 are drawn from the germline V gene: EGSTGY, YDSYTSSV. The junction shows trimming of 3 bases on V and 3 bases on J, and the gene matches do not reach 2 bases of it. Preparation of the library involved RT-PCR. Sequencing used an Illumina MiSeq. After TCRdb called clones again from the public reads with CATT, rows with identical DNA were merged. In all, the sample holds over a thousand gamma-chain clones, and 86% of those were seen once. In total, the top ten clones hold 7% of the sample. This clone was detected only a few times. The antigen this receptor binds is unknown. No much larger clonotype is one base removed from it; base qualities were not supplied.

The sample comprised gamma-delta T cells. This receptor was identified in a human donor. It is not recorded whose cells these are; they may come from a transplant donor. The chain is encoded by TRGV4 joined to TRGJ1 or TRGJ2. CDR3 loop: CATWDSYYKKLF. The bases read TGTGCCACCTGGGATTCTTATTATAAGAAACTCTTT.